A selection of T cell receptor beta chains follows, all from one sample in a study of CD8 T cells in Susac syndrome. TCRdb itself ran the immunoSEQ multiplex PCR reads through MiXCR, one entry per CDR3 protein. The table lists 100,000 to 150,000 distinct CDR3 sequences, around 96% of them singletons. The sample taken for sequencing was CD8+ T cells from PBMCs. The receptors come from a human donor with Susac syndrome. Each CDR3 is given with its conserved first and last residue. D genes are given only for firm matches. Expanded clones are given a class, and other clones once, few, many or no size at all.

size: -
D: TRBD1
J: TRBJ2-7
V: TRBV4-3
DNA: TGCGCCAGCAGCCAAGGACAGGGGAGTACCTACGAGCAGTACTTC
CDR3: CASSQGQGSTYEQYF

size: -
D: TRBD1
J: TRBJ2-1
V: TRBV2
DNA: TGTGCCAGCACCGAAAGGGGGCCATCGGACAATGAGCAGTTCTTC
CDR3: CASTERGPSDNEQFF

size: -
D: TRBD2
J: TRBJ2-3
V: TRBV24-1
DNA: TGTGCCACCAGTGATCGGACTAGTGCAGATACGCAGTATTTT
CDR3: CATSDRTSADTQYF

size: -
D: TRBD2
J: TRBJ2-7
V: TRBV12-5
DNA: TGTGCTAGTGGCCCGGGACTAGCGGTCTACGAGCAGTACTTC
CDR3: CASGPGLAVYEQYF

size: -
D: -
J: TRBJ2-3
V: TRBV12-3/TRBV12-4
DNA: TGTGCCAGCAGTCTCCACCGGAGGGGCACAGATACGCAGTATTTT
CDR3: CASSLHRRGTDTQYF

size: once
D: -
J: TRBJ2-2
V: TRBV7-6
DNA: TGTGCCAGCAGCTTGACAGCCGATATCACCGGGGAGCTGTTTTTT
CDR3: CASSLTADITGELFF

size: once
D: -
J: TRBJ2-3
V: TRBV7-2
DNA: TGTGCCAGCAGCCCCAATAGCCGCACAGATACGCAGTATTTT
CDR3: CASSPNSRTDTQYF

size: -
D: -
J: TRBJ1-5
V: TRBV12-3/TRBV12-4
DNA: TGTGCCAGCAGACCCCAGGGAATGAGCAATCAGCCCCAGCATTTT
CDR3: CASRPQGMSNQPQHF

size: -
D: -
J: TRBJ1-1
V: TRBV6-5
DNA: TGTGCCAGCACCGCCAGTCCCGGAGACACTGAAGCTTTCTTT
CDR3: CASTASPGDTEAFF

size: once
D: -
J: TRBJ2-3
V: TRBV12-3/TRBV12-4
DNA: TGTGCCAGCAGTTTACTCGGCGGCGGAAGCACAGATACGCAGTATTTT
CDR3: CASSLLGGGSTDTQYF

size: -
D: -
J: TRBJ2-5
V: TRBV4-1
DNA: TGCGCCAGCAGCCAAACCATTACCCAAGGGGTGGGCGAGACCCAGTACTTC
CDR3: CASSQTITQGVGETQYF

size: once
D: -
J: TRBJ2-7
V: TRBV4-1
DNA: TGCGCCAGCAGCCCCGCCGGGGGCGCGTTTCTCTACGAGCAGTACTTC
CDR3: CASSPAGGAFLYEQYF

size: -
D: -
J: TRBJ2-7
V: TRBV29-1
DNA: TGCAGCGCCCGGGACTCACTTGGGTACGAGCAGTACTTC
CDR3: CSARDSLGYEQYF

size: -
D: -
J: TRBJ1-1
V: TRBV20-1
DNA: TGCAGTGCTAGGGACAGAGAATTGAACACTGAAGCTTTCTTT
CDR3: CSARDRELNTEAFF

size: -
D: TRBD2
J: TRBJ2-3
V: TRBV12-3/TRBV12-4
DNA: TGTGCCAGCAGTTTGATTAGCGGGGGCGTTTCAGATACGCAGTATTTT
CDR3: CASSLISGGVSDTQYF

size: -
D: -
J: TRBJ2-1
V: TRBV19
DNA: TGTGCCACCCGAATGGGGAGCTCCTACAATGAGCAGTTCTTC
CDR3: CATRMGSSYNEQFF

size: -
D: -
J: TRBJ2-2
V: TRBV5-4
DNA: TGTGCCAGCAGCCTGAGAGATCGGAACGGGGAGCTGTTTTTT
CDR3: CASSLRDRNGELFF

size: -
D: TRBD1
J: TRBJ2-2
V: TRBV25-1
DNA: TGTGCCAGCAGTGACGGGACAGCAACCGGGGAGCTGTTTTTT
CDR3: CASSDGTATGELFF

size: once
D: TRBD2
J: TRBJ2-7
V: TRBV4-3
DNA: TGCGCCAGCAGCCAAGTAGCGGGAGGCCACAACGAGCAGTACTTC
CDR3: CASSQVAGGHNEQYF

size: -
D: -
J: TRBJ1-1
V: TRBV6-6
DNA: TGTGCCAGCAGTTACGGGGGGATGAACACTGAAGCTTTCTTT
CDR3: CASSYGGMNTEAFF

size: -
D: -
J: TRBJ2-6
V: TRBV15
DNA: TGTGCCACCAGCAAGGCGGGGGCGAGGTGGGCCAACGTCCTGACTTTC
CDR3: CATSKAGARWANVLTF

size: -
D: -
J: TRBJ1-4
V: TRBV4-3
DNA: TGCGCCAGCAGCCAAGATCGAGAGGGTTTGAGTGAAAAACTGTTTTTT
CDR3: CASSQDREGLSEKLFF

size: -
D: -
J: TRBJ2-3
V: TRBV4-1
DNA: TGCGCCAATGCCGGACCGGGGTGCACAGATACGCAGTATTTT
CDR3: CANAGPGCTDTQYF

size: -
D: -
J: TRBJ2-1
V: TRBV30
DNA: TGTGCCTGGAGTGGAGACATAAGCGAGCTAGATGAGCAGTTCTTC
CDR3: CAWSGDISELDEQFF

size: -
D: TRBD2
J: TRBJ2-7
V: TRBV7-6
DNA: TGTGCCAGCAGCTTACGTCTAGCGGGAGTTAACGAGCAGTACTTC
CDR3: CASSLRLAGVNEQYF

size: -
D: TRBD2
J: TRBJ2-1
V: TRBV5-1
DNA: TGCGCCAGCAGCTCAATGGGACTAGCCCTCCCCAATGAGCAGTTCTTC
CDR3: CASSSMGLALPNEQFF

size: -
D: -
J: TRBJ2-3
V: TRBV5-6
DNA: TGTGCCAGCAGCTTGGGAGTTGGGGACTTCGAAGATACGCAGTATTTT
CDR3: CASSLGVGDFEDTQYF

size: -
D: TRBD2
J: TRBJ2-7
V: TRBV4-3
DNA: TGCGCCAGCAGCCATTGGGCTAGCGGGATCCACGAGCAGTACTTC
CDR3: CASSHWASGIHEQYF

size: -
D: -
J: TRBJ2-7
V: TRBV20-1
DNA: TGCAGTGCTTTGGACAGAGGCGGCGACGAGCAGTACTTC
CDR3: CSALDRGGDEQYF

size: -
D: TRBD1
J: TRBJ2-2
V: TRBV7-9
DNA: TGTGCCAGCAGCTTACTCCCCAGGGACAGGGGGCAGAACACCGGGGAGCTGTTTTTT
CDR3: CASSLLPRDRGQNTGELFF

size: -
D: -
J: TRBJ1-1
V: TRBV25-1
DNA: TGTGCCAGCAGTGATCTTCTTCAGAACAACACTGAAGCTTTCTTT
CDR3: CASSDLLQNNTEAFF

size: -
D: -
J: TRBJ1-2
V: TRBV5-6
DNA: TGTGCCAGCAGCTCCGAGCCCTCGGGGGCCGGGGGCGGCTATGGCTACACCTTC
CDR3: CASSSEPSGAGGGYGYTF

size: -
D: TRBD2
J: TRBJ2-2
V: TRBV6-4
DNA: TGTGCCAGCAGTGCCGCTAGCGGGAGCACCGGGGAGCTGTTTTTT
CDR3: CASSAASGSTGELFF

size: -
D: -
J: TRBJ1-5
V: TRBV28
DNA: TGTGCCAGCAGCCCAACAGGCGCGGGCAATCAGCCCCAGCATTTT
CDR3: CASSPTGAGNQPQHF

size: -
D: -
J: TRBJ1-2
V: TRBV14
DNA: TGTGCCAGCAGCCAAGTTGCTTGGGGGCAGCCAGCTAACTATGGCTACACCTTC
CDR3: CASSQVAWGQPANYGYTF

size: -
D: -
J: TRBJ2-3
V: TRBV20-1
DNA: TGCAGTGCTAGACTAGGCACAGATACGCAGTATTTT
CDR3: CSARLGTDTQYF

size: -
D: TRBD1
J: TRBJ2-2
V: TRBV6-4
DNA: TGTGCCAGCAGTGAATCGGCAGGGGGCTCCGGGGAGCTGTTTTTT
CDR3: CASSESAGGSGELFF

size: -
D: -
J: TRBJ2-3
V: TRBV12-3/TRBV12-4
DNA: TGTGCCAGCACCCTTGGGCGGGGAAGCACAGATACGCAGTATTTT
CDR3: CASTLGRGSTDTQYF

size: -
D: -
J: TRBJ2-7
V: TRBV4-3
DNA: TGCGCCAGCAGCCCCGAGGACTTTCCCCTCTACGAGCAGTACTTC
CDR3: CASSPEDFPLYEQYF

size: -
D: TRBD2
J: TRBJ2-1
V: TRBV2
DNA: TGTGCCAGCAGTAAGACTAGCGGGGAATACAATGAGCAGTTCTTC
CDR3: CASSKTSGEYNEQFF

size: -
D: TRBD2
J: TRBJ2-7
V: TRBV6-5
DNA: TGTGCCAGCGCGCTCGGGGGGGAGGGCCTTTACGAGCAGTACTTC
CDR3: CASALGGEGLYEQYF

size: once
D: -
J: TRBJ1-5
V: TRBV18
DNA: TGTGCCAGCTCACACGACCTCTATAGCAATCAGCCCCAGCATTTT
CDR3: CASSHDLYSNQPQHF

size: -
D: -
J: TRBJ1-2
V: TRBV20-1
DNA: TGCAGTGCTAGACTCGGGCGGGGGTACTATGGCTACACCTTC
CDR3: CSARLGRGYYGYTF

size: -
D: -
J: TRBJ2-7
V: TRBV30
DNA: TGTGCCTGGAGTGTAGGTTTCGAGCAGTACTTC
CDR3: CAWSVGFEQYF

size: -
D: -
J: TRBJ2-1
V: TRBV7-9
DNA: TGTGCCAGCAGCTTAGAAGGAGACAGGTCTGGTGAGCAGTTCTTC
CDR3: CASSLEGDRSGEQFF

size: -
D: -
J: TRBJ2-7
V: TRBV4-1
DNA: TGCGCCAGCAGCCAAGATCGTGAGCAGTACTTC
CDR3: CASSQDREQYF

size: few
D: -
J: TRBJ1-5
V: TRBV5-6
DNA: TGTGCCAGCAGCCCCGGGGGTAGCAATCAGCCCCAGCATTTT
CDR3: CASSPGGSNQPQHF

size: -
D: TRBD1
J: TRBJ2-3
V: TRBV9
DNA: TGTGCCAGCAGCGTAGAACCAGGGGGCAATGTCGCAGATACGCAGTATTTT
CDR3: CASSVEPGGNVADTQYF

size: -
D: -
J: TRBJ2-4
V: TRBV20-1
DNA: TGCAGTGCCAGCTGGGAAGTAGCCAAAAACATTCAGTACTTC
CDR3: CSASWEVAKNIQYF

size: -
D: TRBD1
J: TRBJ2-5
V: TRBV7-9
DNA: TGTGCCAGCAGCTCGGACAGGAAAGAGACCCAGTACTTC
CDR3: CASSSDRKETQYF

size: -
D: TRBD1
J: TRBJ2-1
V: TRBV27
DNA: TGTGCCAGCACCGTGGACAGGGGGCTGGGAAATGAGCAGTTCTTC
CDR3: CASTVDRGLGNEQFF

size: -
D: -
J: TRBJ1-1
V: TRBV30
DNA: TGTGCCTGTATTGCAGTGAACACTGAAGCTTTCTTT
CDR3: CACIAVNTEAFF

size: -
D: -
J: TRBJ2-7
V: TRBV27
DNA: TGTGCCAGCAGTTTAAGGGGGGACACCTACGAGCAGTACTTC
CDR3: CASSLRGDTYEQYF

size: -
D: -
J: TRBJ1-1
V: TRBV4-1
DNA: TGCGCCAGCAGCCAGCCAGAAGAGGGTAGAAAAACTGAAGCTTTCTTT
CDR3: CASSQPEEGRKTEAFF

size: once
D: TRBD1
J: TRBJ2-1
V: TRBV6-2/TRBV6-3
DNA: TGTGCCAGCAGCTTCACTGGGACAGGGGGCAATGAGCAGTTCTTC
CDR3: CASSFTGTGGNEQFF